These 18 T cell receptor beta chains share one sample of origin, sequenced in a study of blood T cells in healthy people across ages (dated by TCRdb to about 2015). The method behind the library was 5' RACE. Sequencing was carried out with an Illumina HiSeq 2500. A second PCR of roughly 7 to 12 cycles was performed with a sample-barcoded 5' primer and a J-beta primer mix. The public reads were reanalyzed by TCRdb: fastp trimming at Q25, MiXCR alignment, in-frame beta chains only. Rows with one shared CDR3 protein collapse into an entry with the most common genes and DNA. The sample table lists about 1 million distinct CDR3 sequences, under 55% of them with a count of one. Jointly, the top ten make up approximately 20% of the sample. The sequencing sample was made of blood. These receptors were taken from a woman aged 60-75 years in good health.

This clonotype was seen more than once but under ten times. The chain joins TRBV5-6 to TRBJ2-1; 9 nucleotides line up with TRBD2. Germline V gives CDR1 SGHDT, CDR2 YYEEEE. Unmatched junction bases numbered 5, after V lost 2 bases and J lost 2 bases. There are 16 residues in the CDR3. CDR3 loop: CASSFGAGGAYNEQFF. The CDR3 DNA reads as TGTGCCAGCAGCTTTGGAGCGGGAGGCGCCTACAATGAGCAGTTCTTC. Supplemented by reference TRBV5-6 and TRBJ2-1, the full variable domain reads DAGVTQSPTHLIKTRGQQVTLRCSPKSGHDTVSWYQQALGQGPQFIFQYYEEEERQRGNFPDRFSGHQFPNYSSELNVNALLLGDSALYLCASSFGAGGAYNEQFFGPGTRLTVL.

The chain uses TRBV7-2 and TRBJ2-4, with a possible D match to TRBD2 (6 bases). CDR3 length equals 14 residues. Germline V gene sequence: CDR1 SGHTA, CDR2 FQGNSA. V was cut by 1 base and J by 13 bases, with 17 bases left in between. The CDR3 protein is CASSLGLGVREQYF. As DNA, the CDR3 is TGTGCCAGCAGCTTAGGACTAGGGGTTCGGGAGCAGTACTTC.

The CDR3 nucleotides read TGCGCCAGCAGCTCAGGGGGACAATCCACCCAGTACTTC. Protein sequence: CASSSGGQSTQYF. The chain links TRBV5-1 to TRBJ2-5; 7 bases map to TRBD1. CDR1 is SGHRS, CDR2 YFSETQ, per germline. The CDR3 loop spans 13 amino acids. V was clipped by 3 bases and J by 8 bases; unmatched bases: 7.

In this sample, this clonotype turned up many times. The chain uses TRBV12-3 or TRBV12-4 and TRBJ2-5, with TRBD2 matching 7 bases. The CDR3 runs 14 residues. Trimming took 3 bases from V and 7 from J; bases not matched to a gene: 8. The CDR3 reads CASSLSAGVPTQYF. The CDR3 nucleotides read TGTGCCAGCAGTTTGTCGGCGGGAGTCCCGACCCAGTACTTC.

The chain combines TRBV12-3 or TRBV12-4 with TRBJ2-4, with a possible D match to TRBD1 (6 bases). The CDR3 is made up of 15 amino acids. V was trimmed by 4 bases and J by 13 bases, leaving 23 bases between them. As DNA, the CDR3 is TGTGCCAGCAGTTACCCGGACAAAGGGGGTGGGGAGCAGTACTTC. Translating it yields CASSYPDKGGGEQYF.

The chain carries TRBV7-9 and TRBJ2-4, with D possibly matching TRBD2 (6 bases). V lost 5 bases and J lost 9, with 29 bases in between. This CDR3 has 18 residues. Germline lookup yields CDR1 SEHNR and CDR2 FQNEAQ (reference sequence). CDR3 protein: CASSPLGTLPSGNRIQYF. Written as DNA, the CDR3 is TGTGCCAGCAGCCCCCTGGGGACTCTCCCTTCGGGAAATCGCATTCAGTACTTC.

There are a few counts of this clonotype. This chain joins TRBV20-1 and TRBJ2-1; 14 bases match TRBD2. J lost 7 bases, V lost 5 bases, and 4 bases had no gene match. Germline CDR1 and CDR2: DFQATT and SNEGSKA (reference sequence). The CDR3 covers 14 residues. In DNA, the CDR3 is TGCAGTGCTGAGGGACTAGCGGGAGCAAATGAGCAGTTCTTC. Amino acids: CSAEGLAGANEQFF.

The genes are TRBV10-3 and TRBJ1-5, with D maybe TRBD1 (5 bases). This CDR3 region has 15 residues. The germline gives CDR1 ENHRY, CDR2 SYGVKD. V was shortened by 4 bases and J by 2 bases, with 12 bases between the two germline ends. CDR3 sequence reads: CAISGGLEGNQPQHF. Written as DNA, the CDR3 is TGTGCCATCAGTGGGGGGTTAGAAGGCAATCAGCCCCAGCATTTT.

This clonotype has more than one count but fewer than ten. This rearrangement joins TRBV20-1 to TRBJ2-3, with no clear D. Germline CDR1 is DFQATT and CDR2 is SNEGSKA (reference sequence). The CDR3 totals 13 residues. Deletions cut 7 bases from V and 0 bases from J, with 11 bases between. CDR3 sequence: CSGDRGSTDTQYF. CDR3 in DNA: TGCAGTGGAGATAGAGGAAGCACAGATACGCAGTATTTT.

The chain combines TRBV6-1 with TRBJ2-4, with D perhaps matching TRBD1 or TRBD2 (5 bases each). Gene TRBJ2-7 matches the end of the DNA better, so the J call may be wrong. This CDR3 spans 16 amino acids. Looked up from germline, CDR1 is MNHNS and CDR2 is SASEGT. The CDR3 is CASSGRVGTAPPEQYF. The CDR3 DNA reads TGTGCCAGCAGTGGTCGGGTGGGGACGGCCCCTCCCGAGCAGTACTTC.

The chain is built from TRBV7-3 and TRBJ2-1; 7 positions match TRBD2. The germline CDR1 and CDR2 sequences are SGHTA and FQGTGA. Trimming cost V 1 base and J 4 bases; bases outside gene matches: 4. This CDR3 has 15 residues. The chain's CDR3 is CASSLSGGRYNEQFF. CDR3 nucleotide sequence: TGTGCCAGCAGCTTAAGTGGCGGGAGATACAATGAGCAGTTCTTC.

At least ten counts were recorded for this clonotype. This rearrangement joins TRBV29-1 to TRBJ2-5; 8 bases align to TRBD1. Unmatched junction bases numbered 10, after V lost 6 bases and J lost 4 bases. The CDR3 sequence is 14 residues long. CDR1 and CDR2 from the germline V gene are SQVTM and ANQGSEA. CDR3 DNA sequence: TGCAGCGTAGACGGACAGGGCGTGCTAGAGACCCAGTACTTC. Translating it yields CSVDGQGVLETQYF. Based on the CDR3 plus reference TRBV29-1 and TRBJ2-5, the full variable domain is SAVISQKPSRDICQRGTSLTIQCQVDSQVTMMFWYRQQPGQSLTLIATANQGSEATYESGFVIDKFPISRPNLTFSTLTVSNMSPEDSSIYLCSVDGQGVLETQYFGPGTRLLVL.

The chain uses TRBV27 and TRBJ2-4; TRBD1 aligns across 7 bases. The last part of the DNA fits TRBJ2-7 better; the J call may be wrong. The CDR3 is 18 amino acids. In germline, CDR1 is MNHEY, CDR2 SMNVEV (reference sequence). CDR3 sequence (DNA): TGTGCCAGCAGTTTATCGGGTATCCGGACAGGACCTACCTACGAGCAGTACTTC. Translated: CASSLSGIRTGPTYEQYF.

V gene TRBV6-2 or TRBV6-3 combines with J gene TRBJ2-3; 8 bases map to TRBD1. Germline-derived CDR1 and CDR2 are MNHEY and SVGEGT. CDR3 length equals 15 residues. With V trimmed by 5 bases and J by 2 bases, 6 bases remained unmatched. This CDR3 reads CASSLTGAVTDTQYF. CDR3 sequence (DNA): TGTGCCAGCAGTCTGACAGGGGCGGTCACAGATACGCAGTATTTT.

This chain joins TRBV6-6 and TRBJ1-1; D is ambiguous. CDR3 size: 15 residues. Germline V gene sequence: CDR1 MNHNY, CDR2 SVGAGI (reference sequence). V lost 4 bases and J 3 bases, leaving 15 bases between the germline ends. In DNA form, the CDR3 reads TGTGCCAGCAGTTTATCTCGAGGCTCGGACACTGAAGCTTTCTTT. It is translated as CASSLSRGSDTEAFF.

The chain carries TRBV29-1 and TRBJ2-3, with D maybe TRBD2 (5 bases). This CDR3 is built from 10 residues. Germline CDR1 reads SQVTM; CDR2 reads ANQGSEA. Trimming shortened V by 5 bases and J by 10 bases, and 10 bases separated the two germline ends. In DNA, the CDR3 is TGCAGCGTTAAATCCGGGGCGCAGTATTTT. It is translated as CSVKSGAQYF.

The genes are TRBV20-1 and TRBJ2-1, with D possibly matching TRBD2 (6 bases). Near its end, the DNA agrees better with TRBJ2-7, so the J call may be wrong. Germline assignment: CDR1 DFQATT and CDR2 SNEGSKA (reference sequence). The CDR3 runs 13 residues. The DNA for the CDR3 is TGCAGTGCAAAGCGGGCCTCCTACAATGAGCAGTACTTC. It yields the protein CSAKRASYNEQYF.

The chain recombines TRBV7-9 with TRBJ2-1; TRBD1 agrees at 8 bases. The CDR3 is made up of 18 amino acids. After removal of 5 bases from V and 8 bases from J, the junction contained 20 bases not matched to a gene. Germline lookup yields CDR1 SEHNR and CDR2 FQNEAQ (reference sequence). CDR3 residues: CASSPVRQGAASGHEQFF. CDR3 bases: TGTGCCAGCAGCCCCGTGCGGCAGGGGGCGGCCTCGGGACATGAGCAGTTCTTC.